A single TCR beta chain is shown here with its context. Its target is not known. The entry originates in a study of cytomegalovirus exposure and HLA in healthy donors. It was with 60 Vbeta and 13 Jbeta primers that the PCR ran. Some clones are missing from TCRdb's copy, which holds only in-frame ones; the method was immunoSEQ multiplex PCR. Of 200,000 to 250,000 clones listed, more than 60% are singletons. Study outcomes and limitations: Across donors, presence/absence analyses took sequencing depth to be roughly uniform.

This CDR3 comprises 13 residues. CDR1 and CDR2 from the germline V gene are SQVTM and ANQGSEA. V lost 7 bases, J lost 2 bases, and 5 bases stayed unmatched. This sequence was found in a girl aged 2-10 years in good health and CMV-seronegative. Material for sequencing was PBMCs. The chain recombines TRBV29-1 with TRBJ1-3; 7 bases line up with TRBD1. The CDR3 spells CSAKGQAGNTIYF. In nucleotides, the CDR3 is TGCAGCGCAAAAGGACAGGCTGGAAACACCATATATTTT.